The present entry profiles one TCR beta chain with its context. Authors' methods: Estimates of nucleated cell counts were drawn from the amplification of reference gene primers. The repertoire was sequenced with immunoSEQ multiplex PCR; TCRdb's copy has only in-frame clones and lacks some. The V and J calls and the clone size are those of that table, but D and trimming were determined from the DNA. The repertoire holds approximately 100,000 clones, with 80% to 85% as singletons. This record belongs to a study of blood T cell repertoires in COVID-19. Across the whole study: PBMCs, B-cell-depleted T cells, or T cells were the source of the cDNA or gDNA that made up the material.

This CDR3 has 13 residues. The V and J ends lost 5 bases and 1 base, in that order; junction bases with no gene match: 2. Germline CDR1 and CDR2: SGHRS and YFSETQ. This clonotype was sampled from a man aged 60 to 69 with acute or convalescent COVID-19. The chain joins TRBV5-1 to TRBJ2-7; 8 nucleotides align to TRBD1. The sample consisted of peripheral blood. CDR3 amino acids: CASSRDRSYEQYF. CDR3 nucleotides: TGCGCCAGCAGTCGGGACAGGTCCTACGAGCAGTACTTC.